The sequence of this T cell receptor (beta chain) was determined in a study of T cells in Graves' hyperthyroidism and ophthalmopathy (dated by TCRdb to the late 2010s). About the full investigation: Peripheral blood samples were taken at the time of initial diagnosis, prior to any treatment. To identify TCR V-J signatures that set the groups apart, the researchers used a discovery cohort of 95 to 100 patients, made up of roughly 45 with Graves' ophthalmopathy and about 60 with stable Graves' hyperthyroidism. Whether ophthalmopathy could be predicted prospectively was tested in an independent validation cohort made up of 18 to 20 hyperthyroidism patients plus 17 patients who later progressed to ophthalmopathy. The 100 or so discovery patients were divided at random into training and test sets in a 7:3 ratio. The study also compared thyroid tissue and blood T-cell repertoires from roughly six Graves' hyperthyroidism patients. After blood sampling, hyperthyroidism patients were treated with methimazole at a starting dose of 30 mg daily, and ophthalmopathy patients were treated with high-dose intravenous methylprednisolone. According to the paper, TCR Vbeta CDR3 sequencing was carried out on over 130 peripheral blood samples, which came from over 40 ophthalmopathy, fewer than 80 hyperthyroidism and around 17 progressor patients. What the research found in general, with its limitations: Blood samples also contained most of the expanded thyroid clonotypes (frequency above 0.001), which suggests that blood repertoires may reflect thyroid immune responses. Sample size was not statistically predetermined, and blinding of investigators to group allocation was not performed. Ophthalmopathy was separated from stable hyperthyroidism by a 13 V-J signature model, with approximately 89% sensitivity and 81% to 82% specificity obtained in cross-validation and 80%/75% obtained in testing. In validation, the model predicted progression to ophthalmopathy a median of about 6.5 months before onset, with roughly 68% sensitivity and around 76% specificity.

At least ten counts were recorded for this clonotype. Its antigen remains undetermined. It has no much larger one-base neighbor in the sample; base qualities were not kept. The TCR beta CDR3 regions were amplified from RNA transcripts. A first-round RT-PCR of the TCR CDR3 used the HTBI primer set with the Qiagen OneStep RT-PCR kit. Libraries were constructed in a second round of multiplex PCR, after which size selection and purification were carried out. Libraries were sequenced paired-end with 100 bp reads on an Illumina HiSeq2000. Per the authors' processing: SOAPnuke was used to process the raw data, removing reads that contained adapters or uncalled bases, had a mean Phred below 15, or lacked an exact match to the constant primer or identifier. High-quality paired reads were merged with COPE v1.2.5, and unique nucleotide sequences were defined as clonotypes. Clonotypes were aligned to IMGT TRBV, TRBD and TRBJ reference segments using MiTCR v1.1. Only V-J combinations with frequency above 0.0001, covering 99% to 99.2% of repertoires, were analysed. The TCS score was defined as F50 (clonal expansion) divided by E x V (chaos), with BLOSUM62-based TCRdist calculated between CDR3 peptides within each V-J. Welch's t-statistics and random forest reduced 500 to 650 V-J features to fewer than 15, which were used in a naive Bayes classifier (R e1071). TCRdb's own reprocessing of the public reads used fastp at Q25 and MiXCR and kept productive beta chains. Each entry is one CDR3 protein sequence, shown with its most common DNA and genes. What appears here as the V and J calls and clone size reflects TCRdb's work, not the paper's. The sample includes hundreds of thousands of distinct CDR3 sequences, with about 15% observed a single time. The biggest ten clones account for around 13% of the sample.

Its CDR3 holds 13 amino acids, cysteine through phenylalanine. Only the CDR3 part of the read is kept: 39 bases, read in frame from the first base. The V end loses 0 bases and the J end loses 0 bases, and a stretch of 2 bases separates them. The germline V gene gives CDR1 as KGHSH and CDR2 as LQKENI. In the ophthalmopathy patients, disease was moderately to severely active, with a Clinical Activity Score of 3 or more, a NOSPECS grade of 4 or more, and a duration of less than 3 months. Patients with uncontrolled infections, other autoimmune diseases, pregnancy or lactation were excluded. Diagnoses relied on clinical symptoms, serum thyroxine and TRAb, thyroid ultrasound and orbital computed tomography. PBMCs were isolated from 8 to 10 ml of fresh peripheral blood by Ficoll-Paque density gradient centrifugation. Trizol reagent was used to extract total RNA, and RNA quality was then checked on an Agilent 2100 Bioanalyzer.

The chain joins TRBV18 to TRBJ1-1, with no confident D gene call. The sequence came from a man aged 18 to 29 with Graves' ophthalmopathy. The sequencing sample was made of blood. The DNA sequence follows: TGTGCCAGCTCACCACCCGTGAACACTGAAGCTTTCTTT. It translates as CASSPPVNTEAFF.